The 17 T cell receptor beta chains below were found in one sample sequenced in a study of CD8 T cells in Susac syndrome. An input of roughly 0.5 to 1 ug of RNA was subjected to reverse transcription using random hexamers. TCRdb analysed the immunoSEQ multiplex PCR reads with MiXCR anew, one entry per CDR3 protein. Among 150,000 to 200,000 distinct CDR3 sequences listed, 92% were seen once. The sequenced sample consisted of CD4+ T cells from PBMCs. Receptors were obtained from a human donor in good health.

V and J are TRBV5-1 and TRBJ2-1, with D perhaps given as TRBD1 or TRBD2 (5 bases each). Germline CDR1 is SGHRS and CDR2 is YFSETQ. V was pared by 3 bases and J by 4 bases, with 11 bases between. The CDR3 totals 14 residues. CDR3 sequence: CASSSPGPYNEQFF. In DNA form, the CDR3 reads TGCGCCAGCAGCTCGCCGGGACCTTACAATGAGCAGTTCTTC.

The chain joins TRBV19 to TRBJ2-7, with D tentatively TRBD1 or TRBD2 (5 bases each). Germline CDR1 LNHDA, CDR2 SQIVND (reference sequence). Trimming stripped 0 bases from V and 3 bases from J, with 15 bases between. CDR3 length equals 16 residues. The CDR3 reads CASSIDPGTDYYEQYF. The CDR3 DNA reads as TGTGCCAGTAGTATAGACCCCGGGACGGATTACTACGAGCAGTACTTC.

V and J are TRBV7-9 and TRBJ2-3; the match to TRBD2 covers 13 bases. Germline CDR1 reads SEHNR; CDR2 reads FQNEAQ (reference sequence). Losses at the gene ends were 3 bases for V and 5 bases for J; bases not matched to a gene: 8. This CDR3 is built from 17 residues. CDR3 DNA: TGTGCCAGCAGCTTTGGGACTAGCGGGATTCATGGAGATACGCAGTATTTT. As protein: CASSFGTSGIHGDTQYF.

The gene calls are TRBV2 and TRBJ2-6; TRBD2 is a possible D gene (5 bases). The CDR3 spans 13 residues. Germline V lookup: CDR1 SNHLY, CDR2 FYNNEI. V dropped 8 bases and J dropped 2 bases, with 7 bases sitting between them. The CDR3 DNA follows: TGTGCCAGCCGGACTGCTGGGGCCAACGTCCTGACTTTC. Translating gives CASRTAGANVLTF.

In this sample, this clonotype turned up once. The J gene is TRBJ2-7, the V gene TRBV20-1; 11 positions agree with TRBD1. V gave up 3 bases and J gave up 3 bases; unmatched junction bases: 7. The CDR3 sequence is 15 residues long. Looked up from germline, CDR1 is DFQATT and CDR2 is SNEGSKA (reference sequence). This CDR3 reads CSASPRDRGNYEQYF. The CDR3 coding sequence is TGCAGTGCTAGCCCCCGGGACAGGGGGAACTACGAGCAGTACTTC.

V is TRBV7-2 and J is TRBJ2-5; a possible D gene is TRBD1 (6 bases). Germline assignment: CDR1 SGHTA and CDR2 FQGNSA. The V end lost 0 bases, the J end lost 0 bases, and 8 bases lay between the germline ends. CDR3 length equals 15 residues. The CDR3 spells CASSLADRYQETQYF. The CDR3 region has the DNA TGTGCCAGCAGCTTAGCAGACAGGTACCAAGAGACCCAGTACTTC.

The DNA of the CDR3 is TGCAGTGCTAGAGTCGGGGGAGGAAAACTGTTTTTT. Translated, it gives CSARVGGGKLFF. The chain recombines TRBV20-1 with TRBJ1-4; TRBD1 is a possible D gene (5 bases). There are 12 residues in the CDR3. The germline V gene has CDR1 DFQATT and CDR2 SNEGSKA (reference sequence). Trimming cost V 1 base and J 10 bases, with 10 bases left between them.

The chain employs TRBV6-1 and TRBJ2-2; D not certain. Trimming cost V 7 bases and J 1 base, with 10 bases left between them. The CDR3 is 14 residues long. The germline CDR1 and CDR2 sequences are MNHNS and SASEGT. Written as DNA, the CDR3 is TGTGCCAGCACCCCTGATGGGAACACCGGGGAGCTGTTTTTT. It yields the protein CASTPDGNTGELFF.

The V call is TRBV28, the J call TRBJ2-7; 7 nucleotides line up with TRBD2. The J segment lost 3 bases and the V segment lost 2 bases, leaving 4 bases of the junction unmatched. The germline V gene encodes CDR1 MDHEN and CDR2 SYDVKM. CDR3 size: 14 residues. The CDR3 protein is CASSLIAGLYEQYF. The CDR3 DNA sequence: TGTGCCAGCAGTTTAATAGCGGGCCTCTACGAGCAGTACTTC.

The chain is built from TRBV6-2 or TRBV6-3 and TRBJ2-5; possible D gene TRBD1, 6 bases. The ends were cut back, 6 bases at V and 1 base at J, with 15 bases in the middle. Germline V CDR1 and CDR2: MNHEY, SVGEGT. This CDR3 comprises 15 residues. CDR3 sequence reads: CASSNPRTAQETQYF. The CDR3 DNA reads TGTGCCAGCAGCAACCCTAGGACAGCCCAAGAGACCCAGTACTTC.

The rearrangement links TRBV29-1 to TRBJ2-2; D assignment may be TRBD1 or TRBD2 (5 bases each). The CDR3 totals 16 residues. V was clipped by 5 bases and J by 3 bases, with 19 bases between them. Germline V gene sequence: CDR1 SQVTM, CDR2 ANQGSEA. The CDR3 loop reads CSVLGVGLEDTGELFF. As DNA, the CDR3 is TGCAGCGTTCTAGGGGTAGGACTCGAGGACACCGGGGAGCTGTTTTTT.

The V call is TRBV20-1, the J call TRBJ1-5; D may be TRBD1 (6 bases). V was clipped by 1 base and J by 7 bases, with 14 bases between them. In germline, CDR1 is DFQATT, CDR2 SNEGSKA (reference sequence). The CDR3 runs to 14 residues. The CDR3 region has the DNA TGCAGTGCTAGAGGAGGGGGTCGCGGGCAGCCCCAGCATTTT. It yields the protein CSARGGGRGQPQHF.

The rearrangement links TRBV20-1 to TRBJ2-5; 11 bases align to TRBD1. This CDR3 comprises 13 residues. CDR1 is DFQATT and CDR2 is SNEGSKA in the germline V gene (reference sequence). V dropped 7 bases and J dropped 2; count of bases not matched to a gene: 3. CDR3 bases: TGCAGTGTGGACAGGGGGCTTCAAGAGACCCAGTACTTC. Protein: CSVDRGLQETQYF.

The V call is TRBV20-1, the J call TRBJ2-5; D possibly uses TRBD1 or TRBD2 (5 bases each). The V gene lost 5 bases and the J gene lost 5 bases, with 12 bases spanning the gap. Germline V gene data show CDR1 as DFQATT and CDR2 as SNEGSKA (reference sequence). The CDR3 spans 12 residues. Written as DNA, the CDR3 is TGCAGTGCTGGGGGAATGGGGGAGACCCAGTACTTC. This gives the protein CSAGGMGETQYF.

The gene calls are TRBV28 and TRBJ1-2, with 7 bases matching TRBD1. CDR1 and CDR2 (germline): MDHEN, SYDVKM. The ends lost 4 bases at V and 5 bases at J; junction bases unmatched: 16. CDR3 length: 17 residues. CDR3 sequence reads: CASSSYTGTAFLYGYTF. The CDR3 DNA is TGTGCCAGCAGTTCCTACACCGGGACAGCTTTTTTATATGGCTACACCTTC.

The V and J genes are TRBV5-1 and TRBJ2-7, with no clear D. Germline assignment: CDR1 SGHRS and CDR2 YFSETQ. Between the trimmed V and J ends, which lost 2 bases and 2 bases, there was a span of 11 bases. The CDR3 length is 14 residues. In DNA form, the CDR3 reads TGCGCCAGCAGCTTCCTGGACGGAGCCTACGAGCAGTACTTC. This codes for CASSFLDGAYEQYF.

J is TRBJ2-7 and V is TRBV30; D possibly corresponds to TRBD2 (6 bases). CDR3 length: 13 amino acids. With 2 bases removed from V and 4 bases from J, the gap between germline ends came to 12 bases. CDR1 and CDR2 from the germline V gene are GTSNPN and SVGIG (reference sequence). In DNA, the CDR3 is TGTGCCTGGAGTAGGGCGGGGATATACGAGCAGTACTTC. Protein: CAWSRAGIYEQYF.